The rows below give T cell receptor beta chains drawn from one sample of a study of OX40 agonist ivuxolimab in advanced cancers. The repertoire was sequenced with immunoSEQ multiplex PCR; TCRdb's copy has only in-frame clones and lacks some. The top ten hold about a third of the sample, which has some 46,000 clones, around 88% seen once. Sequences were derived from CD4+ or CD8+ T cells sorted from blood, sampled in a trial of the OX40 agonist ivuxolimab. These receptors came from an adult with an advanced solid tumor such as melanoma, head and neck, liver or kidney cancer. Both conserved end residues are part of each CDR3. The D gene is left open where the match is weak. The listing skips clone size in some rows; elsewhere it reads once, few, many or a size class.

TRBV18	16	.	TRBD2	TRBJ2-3	CASSPAGGGRTDTQYF	TGTGCCAGCTCACCCGCCGGGGGGGGACGCACAGATACGCAGTATTTT
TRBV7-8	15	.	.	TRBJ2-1	CASSPTRGRGNEQFF	TGTGCCAGCAGCCCCACTAGGGGCCGAGGCAATGAGCAGTTCTTC
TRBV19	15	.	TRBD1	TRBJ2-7	CASSKWDSLSYEQYF	TGTGCCAGTAGTAAATGGGACAGCCTATCCTACGAGCAGTACTTC
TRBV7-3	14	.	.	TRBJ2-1	CASSLSQAYNEQFF	TGTGCCAGCAGCTTAAGTCAGGCCTACAATGAGCAGTTCTTC
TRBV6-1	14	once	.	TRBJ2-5	CASRRGAGQETQYF	TGTGCCAGCAGAAGAGGGGCGGGGCAAGAGACCCAGTACTTC
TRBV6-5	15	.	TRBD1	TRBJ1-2	CASGTGALANYGYTF	TGTGCCAGCGGGACAGGGGCCTTAGCTAACTATGGCTACACCTTC
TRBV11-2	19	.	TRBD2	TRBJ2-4	CASSLARLAGGPAKNIQYF	TGTGCCAGCAGCTTAGCTAGGCTAGCGGGAGGGCCGGCCAAAAACATTCAGTACTTC
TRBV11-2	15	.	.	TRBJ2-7	CASSLGGVPSYEQYF	TGTGCCAGCAGCTTAGGAGGAGTGCCGTCCTACGAGCAGTACTTC
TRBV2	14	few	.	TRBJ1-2	CASRETVANYGYTF	TGTGCCAGCAGAGAGACAGTGGCCAACTATGGCTACACCTTC
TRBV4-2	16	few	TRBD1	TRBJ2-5	CASSQEADRGLKTQYF	TGTGCCAGCAGCCAAGAAGCGGACAGGGGATTGAAGACCCAGTACTTC
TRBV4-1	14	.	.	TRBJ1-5	CASSFRVEGQPQHF	TGCGCCAGCAGCTTCAGGGTCGAGGGACAGCCCCAGCATTTT
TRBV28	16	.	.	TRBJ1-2	CASSPASRGGHYGYTF	TGTGCCAGCAGTCCGGCGTCGAGGGGGGGCCACTATGGCTACACCTTC